This T cell receptor (beta chain) is from a study of shared clonotypes between healthy human individuals. On the study more broadly: A couple of female and a few male donors aged 18 to 49 were enrolled. CD4 naive and memory got three plates each, CD8 naive two, CD8 memory one. Regarding the study as a whole: Only blood was sampled, and tissue TCR repertoires likely differ from blood ones. Larger richness was generally estimated for naive than memory subsets.

Trimming removed 0 bases at V and 5 bases at J, with 4 bases between. Germline CDR1 reads GTSNPN; CDR2 reads SVGIG (reference sequence). The CDR3 is made up of 11 amino acids. With respect to this clone: Its antigen is unknown. Other DNA sequences within the sample encode an identical CDR3.

The method was immunoSEQ multiplex PCR; TCRdb's version includes in-frame clones alone and lacks a portion of them. Among almost 750,000 clones listed, about two thirds were seen once. The chain joins TRBV30 to TRBJ2-5; D gene unclear. The receptor was isolated from a woman in her 30s in good health. The sequenced sample was memory CD4+ T cells sorted from blood. The subset was: CD45RA-negative fraction. This CDR3 is CAWSVGETQYF. In DNA form, the CDR3 reads TGTGCCTGGAGTGTAGGCGAGACCCAGTACTTC.